The clone carrying this TCR beta chain was picked up a small number of times. Its antigen is unidentified. The data derive from a study of post-analysis software for immune sequencing data. The study's findings and limits: Controls' normalized Chao1 diversity significantly exceeded that of multiple sclerosis patients. Patients carried several TRBV segments more frequently than controls did, and TRBV5-6, TRBV5-1 and TRBV20-1 were among them.

This CDR3 spans 12 amino acids. In germline, CDR1 is SEHNR, CDR2 FQNEAQ (reference sequence). The ends were cut back, 3 bases at V and 6 bases at J, with 8 bases in the middle. Tagging with unique molecular identifiers was a feature of the TCR beta cDNA libraries. The T cell input of roughly 1 to 11 million gave hundreds of thousands of cDNA molecules. TCRdb passed the PCR reads through MiXCR, listing each CDR3 protein once. The repertoire consists of around 710,000 distinct CDR3 sequences, with around 46% occurring once and the leading ten covering 4.9%. The V and J genes are TRBV7-9 and TRBJ1-2; the D gene is possibly TRBD1 (5 bases). This clonotype originated in a girl aged 5 to 17 with multiple sclerosis. Sequencing was carried out using blood. CDR3 DNA: TGTGCCAGCAGCTTGGGGGAGGATGGCTACACCTTC. Its translation: CASSLGEDGYTF.